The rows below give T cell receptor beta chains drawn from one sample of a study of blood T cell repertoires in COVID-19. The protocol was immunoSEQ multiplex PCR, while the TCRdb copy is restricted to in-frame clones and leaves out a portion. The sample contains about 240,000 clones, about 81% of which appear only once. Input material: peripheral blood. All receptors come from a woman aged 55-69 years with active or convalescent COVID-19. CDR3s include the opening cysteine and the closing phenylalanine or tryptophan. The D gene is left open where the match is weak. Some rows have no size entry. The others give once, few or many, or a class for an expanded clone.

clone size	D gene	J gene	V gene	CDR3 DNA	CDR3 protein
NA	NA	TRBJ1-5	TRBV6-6	TGTGCCAGCTGGGATGGGTTGGGGGCTGGCGATCAGCCCCAGCATTTT	CASWDGLGAGDQPQHF
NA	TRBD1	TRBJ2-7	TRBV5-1	TGCGCCAGCAGCTTCCGGGACAGGGACTACGAGCAGTACTTC	CASSFRDRDYEQYF
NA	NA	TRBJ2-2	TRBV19	TGTGCCAGTAGTAGGGCACTGGACATTCCCGACTTCAGGATCGGCGGCACCGGGGAGCTGTTTTTT	CASSRALDIPDFRIGGTGELFF
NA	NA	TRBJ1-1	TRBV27	TGTGCCAGCATCGGGTACACTGAAGCTTTCTTT	CASIGYTEAFF
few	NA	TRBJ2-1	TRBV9	TGTGCCAGCAGCGTAGTGGGCCGGCCCGGTCCCCTATACAATGAGCAGTTCTTC	CASSVVGRPGPLYNEQFF
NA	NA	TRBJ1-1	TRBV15	TGTGCCACCACTAAACGGGGGGGGAACACTGAAGCTTTCTTT	CATTKRGGNTEAFF
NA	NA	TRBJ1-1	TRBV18	TGTGCCAGCTCACAGGCAGGGGATACTGAAGCTTTCTTT	CASSQAGDTEAFF
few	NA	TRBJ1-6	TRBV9	TGTGCCAGCAGCGTAAGGACAGATAATTCACCCCTCCACTTT	CASSVRTDNSPLHF
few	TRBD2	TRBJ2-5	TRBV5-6	TGTGCCAGCAGCCGTTTGAGCGGGGGGTTCCAAGAGACCCAGTACTTC	CASSRLSGGFQETQYF
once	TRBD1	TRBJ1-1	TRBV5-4	TGTGCCAGCAGTAACAGGGGGCGTGGGAACACTGAAGCTTTCTTT	CASSNRGRGNTEAFF
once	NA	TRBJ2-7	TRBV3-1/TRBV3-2	TGTGCCAGCAGCCTCCCAGGTCCCTACGAGCAGTACTTC	CASSLPGPYEQYF
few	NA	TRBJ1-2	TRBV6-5	TGTGCCAGCAGGGATCAGGGGCCGAGAGATGGCTACACCTTC	CASRDQGPRDGYTF
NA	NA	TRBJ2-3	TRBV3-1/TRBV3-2	TGTGCCAGCAGCAGTCAAGCTGGGCAGAGCACAGATACGCAGTATTTT	CASSSQAGQSTDTQYF
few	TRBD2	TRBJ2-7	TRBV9	TGTGCCAGCAGCGTAGCTCGGGGGGGCCGTGACGAGCAGTACTTC	CASSVARGGRDEQYF